The 30 T cell receptor beta chains in this list originate from one sample, sequenced in a study of blood T cell repertoires in COVID-19. Method: immunoSEQ multiplex PCR; TCRdb's copy keeps in-frame clones and lacks some. In the table there are about 160,000 clones, approximately 85% of which are singletons. Sequencing was performed on peripheral blood. These receptors all stem from a man aged 35 to 55 with acute or convalescent COVID-19.

The rearrangement links TRBV11-1 to TRBJ2-3, with 8 nucleotides matching TRBD2. V lost 6 bases and J lost 2; bases outside the gene matches: 7. From germline, CDR1 is SGHAT and CDR2 FQDESV (reference sequence). The CDR3 has 15 amino acids. CDR3 DNA sequence: TGTGCCAGCAGACGGATGCGGGGGGACACAGATACGCAGTATTTT. Protein sequence: CASRRMRGDTDTQYF.

CDR3 DNA: TGCGCCAGCAGCTTGGATTCGGGGGTCGGCACTGAAGCTTTCTTT. Amino acids: CASSLDSGVGTEAFF. This chain uses TRBV5-1 with TRBJ1-1, with a possible D match to TRBD1 (5 bases). Trimming shortened V by 0 bases and J by 4 bases, and 13 bases separated the two germline ends. Germline assignment: CDR1 SGHRS and CDR2 YFSETQ. This CDR3 spans 15 amino acids.

This chain links TRBV13 with TRBJ2-1; 8 bases are a match to TRBD1. Unmatched junction bases numbered 8, after V lost 5 bases and J lost 5 bases. Germline V gene lookup returns CDR1 PRHDT and CDR2 FYEKMQ (reference sequence). This CDR3 comprises 15 residues. Here the CDR3 reads CASSPGQGYDNEQFF. CDR3 coding DNA: TGTGCCAGCAGCCCCGGACAGGGCTATGACAATGAGCAGTTCTTC.

This clone has just one count. The chain couples TRBV6-1 to TRBJ1-4; D is ambiguous. V lost 1 base, J lost 3 bases, and 12 bases lay in between. This CDR3 contains 16 residues. CDR1 is MNHNS, CDR2 SASEGT, per germline. Written as DNA, the CDR3 is TGTGCCAGCAGTGAAGATGGGCTCTTGGCTAATGAAAAACTGTTTTTT. Translation gives CASSEDGLLANEKLFF.

The V call is TRBV28, the J call TRBJ1-5; D unclear. This CDR3 spans 16 amino acids. Germline assignment: CDR1 MDHEN and CDR2 SYDVKM. The V gene lost 4 bases and the J gene lost 0 bases, with 13 bases spanning the gap. The chain's CDR3 is CASSSNDIDSNQPQHF. As DNA, the CDR3 is TGTGCCAGCAGTTCCAACGACATTGATAGCAATCAGCCCCAGCATTTT.

This rearrangement joins TRBV5-4 to TRBJ2-2; 9 bases map to TRBD2. Looked up from germline, CDR1 is SGHNT and CDR2 is YYREEE (reference sequence). Trimming took 3 bases from V and 5 from J; bases not matched to a gene: 11. The CDR3 covers 17 residues. The CDR3 protein is CASSSGSGGTTTGELFF. DNA for the CDR3: TGTGCCAGCAGCTCCGGTAGCGGGGGAACAACTACCGGGGAGCTGTTTTTT.

The chain recombines TRBV10-3 with TRBJ2-3; D unresolved. CDR3 size: 12 residues. V lost 10 bases, J lost 2 bases, and 10 bases lay in between. Looked up from germline, CDR1 is ENHRY and CDR2 is SYGVKD. The CDR3 DNA is TGTGCCAGTTACTCCCCCACAGATACGCAGTATTTT. This encodes CASYSPTDTQYF.

This chain connects TRBV5-5 to TRBJ1-2, with a possible D match to TRBD1 (5 bases). CDR1 SGHKS and CDR2 YYEKEE come from the germline V gene (reference sequence). CDR3 size: 15 residues. V lost 0 bases and J lost 2, with 11 bases in between. In DNA, the CDR3 is TGTGCCAGCAGCTTGGTAGGGGTCGAGAACTATGGCTACACCTTC. It yields the protein CASSLVGVENYGYTF. Filled out from reference TRBV5-5 and TRBJ1-2, the complete variable domain reads DAGVTQSPTHLIKTRGQQVTLRCSPISGHKSVSWYQQVLGQGPQFIFQYYEKEERGRGNFPDRFSARQFPNYSSELNVNALLLGDSALYLCASSLVGVENYGYTFGSGTRLTVV.

The rearrangement uses TRBV11-1 and TRBJ1-1, with a weak D call TRBD1 (5 bases). Germline V CDR1 and CDR2: SGHAT, FQDESV (reference sequence). The CDR3 covers 15 residues. Trimming cost V 3 bases and J 4 bases, with 15 bases left between them. The CDR3 sequence is CASSFGQGGITEAFF. CDR3 sequence (DNA): TGTGCCAGCAGCTTTGGCCAGGGTGGCATCACTGAAGCTTTCTTT.

V gene TRBV2 combines with J gene TRBJ1-1, with D hard to call. The CDR3 covers 13 residues. Trimming shortened V by 6 bases and J by 0 bases, and 8 bases separated the two germline ends. The V gene's germline CDR1 is SNHLY and CDR2 FYNNEI. This CDR3 reads CASRDFLNTEAFF. CDR3 nucleotides: TGTGCCAGCAGGGACTTTTTGAACACTGAAGCTTTCTTT.

A note on this clone: This specimen includes other DNA sequences encoding the same CDR3. The rearrangement links TRBV28 to TRBJ1-5; D possibly corresponds to TRBD1 (5 bases). Germline-derived CDR1 and CDR2 are MDHEN and SYDVKM. The germline V and J ends were trimmed by 6 bases and 1 base, with 10 bases remaining between them. This CDR3 region has 14 residues. CDR3 residues: CASSLGGSNQPQHF. CDR3 bases: TGTGCCAGCAGCTTGGGGGGGAGCAATCAGCCCCAGCATTTT.

V gene TRBV7-2 combines with J gene TRBJ2-2; 7 positions agree with TRBD2. Germline V gene sequence: CDR1 SGHTA, CDR2 FQGNSA. Trimming cost V 6 bases and J 4 bases; bases outside gene matches: 11. The CDR3 sequence is 16 residues long. Written as DNA, the CDR3 is TGTGCCAGCAGTCCATTAGCTGGGGGGGGCACCGGGGAGCTGTTTTTT. Amino acid sequence: CASSPLAGGGTGELFF.

The chain recombines TRBV7-3 with TRBJ2-1, with 9 bases identical to TRBD2. Germline CDR1 SGHTA, CDR2 FQGTGA. The CDR3 has 16 amino acids. The V and J ends lost 5 bases and 5 bases, in that order; junction bases with no gene match: 10. This CDR3 reads CASSETSGGPNNEQFF. The CDR3 nucleotides read TGTGCCAGCAGCGAAACGAGCGGGGGGCCTAACAATGAGCAGTTCTTC.

The chain is built from TRBV6-5 and TRBJ1-1; 9 nucleotides align to TRBD1. This CDR3 is built from 13 residues. Germline loops: CDR1 MNHEY, CDR2 SVGAGI. The J segment lost 5 bases and the V segment lost 6 bases, leaving 4 bases of the junction unmatched. The CDR3 sequence is CASRGQGGTEAFF. The CDR3, as DNA: TGTGCCAGCAGGGGACAGGGCGGGACTGAAGCTTTCTTT.

Here the CDR3 reads CASSTGVTGELFF. In DNA form, the CDR3 reads TGTGCCAGCAGTACAGGGGTCACCGGGGAGCTGTTTTTT. The chain carries TRBV25-1 and TRBJ2-2; 7 positions match TRBD1. The J segment lost 4 bases and the V segment lost 5 bases, leaving 1 base of the junction unmatched. Germline assignment: CDR1 MGHDK and CDR2 SYGVNS. There are 13 residues in the CDR3.

CDR3 sequence (DNA): TGTGCCAGTAGTATAGAAGGGGCGGAGCAGCCCCAGCATTTT. It translates to CASSIEGAEQPQHF. The chain recombines TRBV19 with TRBJ1-5; TRBD1 might be the D (5 bases). Per the germline V gene, CDR1 is LNHDA and CDR2 is SQIVND (reference sequence). The CDR3 covers 14 residues. Trimming took 0 bases from V and 7 from J, leaving 10 bases between them. Supplemented by reference TRBV19 and TRBJ1-5, the full variable domain reads DGGITQSPKYLFRKEGQNVTLSCEQNLNHDAMYWYRQDPGQGLRLIYYSQIVNDFQKGDIAEGYSVSREKKESFPLTVTSAQKNPTAFYLCASSIEGAEQPQHFGDGTRLSIL.

The CDR3 bases are TGTGCCAGTAGGGAGAAAGGGGGCGACTATGGCTACACCTTC. Its translation is CASREKGGDYGYTF. The chain employs TRBV19 and TRBJ1-2; 7 nucleotides match TRBD1. CDR1 is LNHDA and CDR2 is SQIVND in the germline V gene (reference sequence). With 6 bases clipped from V and 3 bases from J, the junction kept 7 bases outside the gene matches. This CDR3 comprises 14 residues.

This clone was seen just once. The chain uses TRBV5-1 and TRBJ1-2; 12 bases agree with TRBD1. The CDR3 sequence is 15 residues long. Germline V gene lookup returns CDR1 SGHRS and CDR2 YFSETQ. J lost 5 bases, V lost 3 bases, and 5 bases had no gene match. CDR3 amino acids: CASSSGTGGGYGYTF. In nucleotides, the CDR3 is TGCGCCAGCAGCTCCGGGACAGGGGGCGGGTATGGCTACACCTTC.

This clone was seen just once. V usage is TRBV7-2 and J usage is TRBJ2-7; 9 nucleotides line up with TRBD2. The CDR3 runs 17 residues. From germline, CDR1 is SGHTA and CDR2 FQGNSA. J gave up 5 bases and V 2 bases, and 13 bases lay outside the gene matches. CDR3 amino acids: CASSLLIGSGGIDEQYF. The CDR3 DNA reads TGTGCCAGCAGCTTACTCATCGGTAGCGGGGGAATAGACGAGCAGTACTTC.

This chain links TRBV19 with TRBJ1-1; D may be TRBD1 (5 bases). Germline CDR1 and CDR2: LNHDA and SQIVND (reference sequence). The CDR3 contains 15 residues. Trimming removed 3 bases from V and 4 bases from J, with 15 bases in between. CDR3 amino acids: CASSMSPRGTTEAFF. The CDR3 coding sequence is TGTGCCAGTAGTATGTCACCACGGGGGACCACTGAAGCTTTCTTT.

V and J are TRBV25-1 and TRBJ1-1; tentatively, D is TRBD1 (5 bases). Germline CDR1 and CDR2: MGHDK and SYGVNS. The germline V and J ends were trimmed by 0 bases and 5 bases, with 7 bases remaining between them. This CDR3 has 13 amino acids. CDR3 coding DNA: TGTGCCAGCAGTGAATACGGGGGGACTGAAGCTTTCTTT. This translates into CASSEYGGTEAFF. The complete variable domain, with remaining parts taken from reference TRBV25-1 and TRBJ1-1, reads EADIYQTPRYLVIGTGKKITLECSQTMGHDKMYWYQQDPGMELHLIHYSYGVNSTEKGDLSSESTVSRIRTEHFPLTLESARPSHTSQYLCASSEYGGTEAFFGQGTRLTVV.

A few counts support this clone. J is TRBJ1-2 and V is TRBV5-6; possibly TRBD1 for D (6 bases). Between the trimmed V and J ends, which lost 4 bases and 2 bases, there was a span of 12 bases. In germline, CDR1 is SGHDT, CDR2 YYEEEE. The CDR3 length is 14 residues. In DNA, the CDR3 is TGTGCCAGCAGCGAGACAACAGGGAACTATGGCTACACCTTC. Residues: CASSETTGNYGYTF.

Here the CDR3 reads CASSDPELYRIPYNSPLHF. CDR3 in DNA: TGTGCCAGCAGTGACCCGGAATTATACAGAATTCCATATAATTCACCCCTCCACTTT. The chain recombines TRBV6-4 with TRBJ1-6; D remains ambiguous. Germline CDR1 reads MRHNA; CDR2 reads SNTAGT. This CDR3 region has 19 residues. V lost 2 bases, J lost 4 bases, and 21 bases lay in between.

J is TRBJ1-5 and V is TRBV4-2, with TRBD1 as a possible D gene (5 bases). V was clipped by 1 base and J by 6 bases, with 13 bases between them. The CDR3 has 15 amino acids. CDR1 is LGHNA and CDR2 is YNFKEQ in the germline V gene. The CDR3 loop is CASSQGGVSGQPQHF. CDR3 DNA: TGTGCCAGCAGCCAAGGGGGGGTCTCTGGTCAGCCCCAGCATTTT.

The J gene is TRBJ2-7, the V gene TRBV6-2 or TRBV6-3; possibly TRBD1 for D (6 bases). The V and J ends lost 5 bases and 9 bases respectively, with 17 bases between them. Germline loops: CDR1 MNHEY, CDR2 SVGEGT. The CDR3 runs 13 residues. This CDR3 reads CASSRDARGGQYF. CDR3 nucleotides: TGTGCCAGCAGTCGGGACGCCAGGGGCGGGCAGTACTTC.

The chain carries TRBV7-6 and TRBJ2-5; TRBD2 might be the D (5 bases). From germline, CDR1 is SGHVS and CDR2 FNYEAQ. This CDR3 has 15 amino acids. The V gene lost 4 bases and the J gene lost 5 bases, with 17 bases spanning the gap. The CDR3 loop is CASSWIGGPEETQYF. CDR3 bases: TGTGCCAGCAGCTGGATAGGAGGCCCGGAGGAGACCCAGTACTTC. The variable domain in full, completed from reference TRBV7-6 and TRBJ2-5, reads GAGVSQSPRYKVTKRGQDVALRCDPISGHVSLYWYRQALGQGPEFLTYFNYEAQQDKSGLPNDRFSAERPEGSISTLTIQRTEQRDSAMYRCASSWIGGPEETQYFGPGTRLLVL.

The chain couples TRBV2 to TRBJ2-4, with 10 bases that match TRBD2. The CDR3 loop spans 15 amino acids. Trimming took 0 bases from V and 7 from J; bases not matched to a gene: 3. Germline CDR1 and CDR2: SNHLY and FYNNEI. This CDR3 is CASSEAGGLANIQYF. CDR3 coding DNA: TGTGCCAGCAGTGAAGCGGGGGGACTAGCGAACATTCAGTACTTC.

Written as DNA, the CDR3 is TGTGCCAGCAGCGGAGGATTCTGGAACACTGAAGCTTTCTTT. It specifies CASSGGFWNTEAFF. The chain uses TRBV5-5 and TRBJ1-1; D not certain. The CDR3 extends over 14 amino acids. Germline loops: CDR1 SGHKS, CDR2 YYEKEE (reference sequence). Trimming left V 4 bases short and J 1 base short, with 11 bases between.

This clone was seen a few times. The chain has TRBV28 and TRBJ1-1; no definite D call. The CDR3 length is 14 residues. Germline V gene data show CDR1 as MDHEN and CDR2 as SYDVKM. V lost 6 bases and J lost 2, with 13 bases in between. The CDR3 region has the DNA TGTGCCAGCAGACCCGGAGGAGGAAACACTGAAGCTTTCTTT. This sequence encodes CASRPGGGNTEAFF.

The chain joins TRBV5-5 to TRBJ2-7; the D gene is possibly TRBD1 (6 bases). The CDR3 sequence is 16 residues long. V was clipped by 1 base and J by 5 bases, with 19 bases between them. Germline assignment: CDR1 SGHKS and CDR2 YYEKEE (reference sequence). CDR3 amino acids: CASSLQSWGRLDEQYF. The CDR3 region has the DNA TGTGCCAGCAGCTTGCAAAGTTGGGGGCGCTTGGACGAGCAGTACTTC.